This T cell receptor beta chain is drawn from a study of cytomegalovirus exposure and HLA in healthy donors. It was with 60 Vbeta and 13 Jbeta primers that the PCR ran. The assay was immunoSEQ multiplex PCR, and TCRdb's table has in-frame clones only and misses some. The sample has 150,000 to 250,000 clones, about four fifths seen once. Points from the study as a whole: Analysis performed later found under 20,000 TCR beta sequences associated with HLA alleles at 0.05 false discovery rate. Through in vitro validation, three CMV-associated chains were shown to be specific for CMV antigens.

V gave up 3 bases and J gave up 0 bases, with 18 bases separating them. CDR3 length: 17 amino acids. Per germline, CDR1 MGHRA and CDR2 YSYEKL. On this clone itself: Its antigen is undetermined.

The sequenced sample consisted of PBMCs. V gene TRBV4-1 combines with J gene TRBJ2-7, with D possibly TRBD1 on 6 matching bases. The sequence derives from a girl aged 10-17 years in good health and CMV-seropositive. CDR3 DNA sequence: TGCGCCAGCAGCCAGGCGGACAGTACTTATAGCTCCTACGAGCAGTACTTC. It is translated as CASSQADSTYSSYEQYF.